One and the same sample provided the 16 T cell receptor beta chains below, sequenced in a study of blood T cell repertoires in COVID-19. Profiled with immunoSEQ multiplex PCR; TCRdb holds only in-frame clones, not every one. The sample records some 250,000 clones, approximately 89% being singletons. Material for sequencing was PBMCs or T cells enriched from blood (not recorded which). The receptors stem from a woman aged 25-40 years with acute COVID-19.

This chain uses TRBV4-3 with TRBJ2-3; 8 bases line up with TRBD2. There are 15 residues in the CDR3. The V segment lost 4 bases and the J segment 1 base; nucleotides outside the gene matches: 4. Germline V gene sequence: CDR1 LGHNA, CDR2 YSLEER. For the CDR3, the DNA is TGCGCCAGCAGCCGAGGAGCGGGGGGCACAGATACGCAGTATTTT. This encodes CASSRGAGGTDTQYF.

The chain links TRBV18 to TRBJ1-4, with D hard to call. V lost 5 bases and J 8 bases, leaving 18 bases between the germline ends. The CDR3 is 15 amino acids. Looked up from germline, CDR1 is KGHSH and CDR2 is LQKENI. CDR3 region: CASSSNRIGEEKLFF. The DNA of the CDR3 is TGTGCCAGCTCATCTAACAGAATAGGTGAAGAAAAACTGTTTTTT.

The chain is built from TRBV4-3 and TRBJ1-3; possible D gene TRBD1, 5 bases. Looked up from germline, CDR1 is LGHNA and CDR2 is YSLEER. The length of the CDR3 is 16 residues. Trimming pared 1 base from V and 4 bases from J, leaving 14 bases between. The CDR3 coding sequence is TGCGCCAGCAGCCAAGTCTGGGGGAGGACAGGAAACACCATATATTTT. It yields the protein CASSQVWGRTGNTIYF.

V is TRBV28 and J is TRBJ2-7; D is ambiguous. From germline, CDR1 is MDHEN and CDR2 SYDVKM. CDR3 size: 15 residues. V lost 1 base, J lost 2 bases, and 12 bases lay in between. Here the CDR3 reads CASSLLSTTTYEQYF. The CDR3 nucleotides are TGTGCCAGCAGTTTATTGAGTACTACCACCTACGAGCAGTACTTC.

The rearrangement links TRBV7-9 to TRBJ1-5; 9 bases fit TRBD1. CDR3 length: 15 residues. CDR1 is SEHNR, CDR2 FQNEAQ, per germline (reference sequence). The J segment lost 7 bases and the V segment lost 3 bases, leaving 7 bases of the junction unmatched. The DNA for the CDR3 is TGTGCCAGCAGCTTGGGGGCGACAGGGGGGCAGCCCCAGCATTTT. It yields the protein CASSLGATGGQPQHF.

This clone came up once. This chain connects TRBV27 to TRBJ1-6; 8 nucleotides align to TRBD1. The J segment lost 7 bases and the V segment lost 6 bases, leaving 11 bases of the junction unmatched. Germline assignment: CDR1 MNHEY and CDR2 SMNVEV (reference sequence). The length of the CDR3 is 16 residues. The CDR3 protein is CASRYEGRQGNSPLHF. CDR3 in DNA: TGTGCCAGCAGGTACGAGGGTAGACAGGGGAATTCACCCCTCCACTTT.

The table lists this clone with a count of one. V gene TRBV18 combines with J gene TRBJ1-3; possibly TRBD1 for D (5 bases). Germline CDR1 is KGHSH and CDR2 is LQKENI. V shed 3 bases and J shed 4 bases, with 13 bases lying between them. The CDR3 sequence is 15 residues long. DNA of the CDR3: TGTGCCAGCTCACCTCGGCAGGAGGGGGGAAACACCATATATTTT. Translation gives CASSPRQEGGNTIYF. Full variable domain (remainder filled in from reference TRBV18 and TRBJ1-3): NAGVMQNPRHLVRRRGQEARLRCSPMKGHSHVYWYRQLPEEGLKFMVYLQKENIIDESGMPKERFSAEFPKEGPSILRIQQVVRGDSAAYFCASSPRQEGGNTIYFGEGSWLTVV.

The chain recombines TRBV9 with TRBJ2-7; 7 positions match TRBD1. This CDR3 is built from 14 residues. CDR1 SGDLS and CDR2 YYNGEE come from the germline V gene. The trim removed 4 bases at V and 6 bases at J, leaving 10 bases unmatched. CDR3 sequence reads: CASSTSGTEGEQYF. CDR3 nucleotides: TGTGCCAGCAGCACCTCCGGGACAGAAGGCGAGCAGTACTTC.

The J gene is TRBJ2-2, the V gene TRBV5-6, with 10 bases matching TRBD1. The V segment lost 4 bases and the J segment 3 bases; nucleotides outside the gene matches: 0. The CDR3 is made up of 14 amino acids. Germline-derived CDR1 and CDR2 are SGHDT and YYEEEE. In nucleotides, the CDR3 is TGTGCCAGCAGCGGGACAGGGGACACCGGGGAGCTGTTTTTT. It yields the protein CASSGTGDTGELFF.

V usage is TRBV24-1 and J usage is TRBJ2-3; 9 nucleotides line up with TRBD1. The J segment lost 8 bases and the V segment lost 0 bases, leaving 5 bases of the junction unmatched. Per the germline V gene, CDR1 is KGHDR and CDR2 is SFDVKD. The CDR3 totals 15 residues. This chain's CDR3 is CATSDLRDRDGTQYF. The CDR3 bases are TGTGCCACCAGTGATTTGCGGGACAGGGATGGTACGCAGTATTTT.

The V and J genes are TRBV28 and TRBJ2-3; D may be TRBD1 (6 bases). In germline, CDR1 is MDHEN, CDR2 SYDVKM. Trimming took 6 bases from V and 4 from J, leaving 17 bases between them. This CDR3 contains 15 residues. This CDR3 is CASRPQGMIADTQYF. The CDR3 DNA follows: TGTGCCAGCAGACCTCAGGGGATGATCGCAGATACGCAGTATTTT.

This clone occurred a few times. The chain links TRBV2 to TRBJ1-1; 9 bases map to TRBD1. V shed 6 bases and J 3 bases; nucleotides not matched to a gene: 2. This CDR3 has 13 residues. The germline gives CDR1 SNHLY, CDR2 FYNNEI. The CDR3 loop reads CASRRTGDTEAFF. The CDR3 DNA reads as TGTGCCAGCAGACGGACAGGGGACACTGAAGCTTTCTTT.

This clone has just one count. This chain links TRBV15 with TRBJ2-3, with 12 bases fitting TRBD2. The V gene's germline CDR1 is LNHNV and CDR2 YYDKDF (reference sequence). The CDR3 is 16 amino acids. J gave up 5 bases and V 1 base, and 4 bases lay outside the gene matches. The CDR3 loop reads CATSRVTSGGLDTQYF. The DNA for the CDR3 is TGTGCCACCAGCAGAGTGACTAGCGGGGGACTAGATACGCAGTATTTT.

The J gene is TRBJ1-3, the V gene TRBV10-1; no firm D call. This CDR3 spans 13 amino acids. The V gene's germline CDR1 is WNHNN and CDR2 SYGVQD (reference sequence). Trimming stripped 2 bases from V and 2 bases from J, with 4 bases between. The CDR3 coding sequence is TGCGCCAGCAGTGAGGGCCCTGGAAACACCATATATTTT. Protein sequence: CASSEGPGNTIYF.

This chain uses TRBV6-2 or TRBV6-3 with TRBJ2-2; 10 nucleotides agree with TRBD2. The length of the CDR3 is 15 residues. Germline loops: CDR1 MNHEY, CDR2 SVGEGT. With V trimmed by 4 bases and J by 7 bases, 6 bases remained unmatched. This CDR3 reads CASSWSGGDVGELFF. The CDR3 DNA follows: TGTGCCAGCAGTTGGAGCGGGGGGGACGTCGGGGAGCTGTTTTTT.

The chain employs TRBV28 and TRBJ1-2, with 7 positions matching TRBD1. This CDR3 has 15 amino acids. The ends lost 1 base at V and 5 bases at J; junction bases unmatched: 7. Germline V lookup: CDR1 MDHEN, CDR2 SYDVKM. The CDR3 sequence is CASSLSVRGNYGYTF. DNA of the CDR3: TGTGCCAGCAGTTTATCGGTCAGGGGGAATTATGGCTACACCTTC.